A single sample gave rise to the 5 T cell receptor beta chains below, sequenced in a study of T cell repertoires in cytomegalovirus infection. TCRdb reanalysed the reads using MiXCR and keeps one entry per CDR3 protein. The data show 300,000 to 400,000 distinct CDR3 sequences, around 9.5% seen once. Sequenced input: PBMCs. The receptor set was obtained from a human donor in good health (CMV status not recorded). Some clones in this sample may be carry-over from other donors' samples.

The CDR3 bases are TGTGCCAGCGGGCCCTATATGGGGCAGTACTTC. It yields the protein CASGPYMGQYF. The chain has TRBV28 and TRBJ2-7; D is uncertain. CDR3 length: 11 amino acids. The V gene's germline CDR1 is MDHEN and CDR2 SYDVKM. Trimming pared 8 bases from V and 9 bases from J, leaving 14 bases between. Based on the CDR3 plus reference TRBV28 and TRBJ2-7, the full variable domain is DVKVTQSSRYLVKRTGEKVFLECVQDMDHENMFWYRQDPGLGLRLIYFSYDVKMKEKGDIPEGYSVSREKKERFSLILESASTNQTSMYLCASGPYMGQYFGPGTRLTVT.

There are many counts of this clonotype. The V gene is TRBV12-3 or TRBV12-4, the J gene TRBJ2-4; maybe TRBD1 (6 bases). V was pared by 7 bases and J by 7 bases, with 14 bases between. There are 13 residues in the CDR3. The CDR3: CASTGTLTNIQYF. CDR3 in DNA: TGTGCCAGCACCGGGACACTTACGAACATTCAGTACTTC.

To note about this clonotype: The germline gene is not matched at one end of the junction; a read error may be the cause. This rearrangement joins TRBV28 to TRBJ2-7, with 7 bases lining up with TRBD2. This CDR3 contains 15 residues. The V gene's germline CDR1 is MDHEN and CDR2 SYDVKM. In DNA, the CDR3 is TGTGCCAGCAGTGCCCACTCGGGAGGCACCTACGTGCAGTACTTC. Translated: CASSAHSGGTYVQYF.

This clonotype was counted at least ten times. The chain uses TRBV3-1 and TRBJ1-2, with D possibly TRBD1 on 5 matching bases. The CDR3 contains 14 residues. With 0 bases removed from V and 4 bases from J, the gap between germline ends came to 9 bases. The germline gives CDR1 LGHDT, CDR2 YNNKEL (reference sequence). The CDR3 DNA reads as TGTGCCAGCAGCCAAGAGCCCGGGACCTATGGCTACACCTTC. Encoded protein: CASSQEPGTYGYTF. Together with reference TRBV3-1 and TRBJ1-2, the CDR3 gives the full variable domain: DTAVSQTPKYLVTQMGNDKSIKCEQNLGHDTMYWYKQDSKKFLKIMFSYNNKELIINETVPNRFSPKSPDKAHLNLHINSLELGDSAVYFCASSQEPGTYGYTFGSGTRLTVV.

The V call is TRBV15, the J call TRBJ1-2; the D gene is possibly TRBD1 (5 bases). Per the germline V gene, CDR1 is LNHNV and CDR2 is YYDKDF (reference sequence). Trimming left V 0 bases short and J 8 bases short, with 10 bases between. This CDR3 spans 13 amino acids. The chain's CDR3 is CATSRDREGGYTF. CDR3 in DNA: TGTGCCACCAGCAGAGATCGGGAGGGGGGCTACACCTTC. Combining the CDR3 with reference TRBV15 and TRBJ1-2 gives the whole variable domain DAMVIQNPRYQVTQFGKPVTLSCSQTLNHNVMYWYQQKSSQAPKLLFHYYDKDFNNEADTPDNFQSRRPNTSFCFLDIRSPGLGDTAMYLCATSRDREGGYTFGSGTRLTVV.